One and the same sample provided the 10 T cell receptor beta chains below, sequenced in a study of T cell changes during pregnancy in multiple sclerosis (dated 2019 in TCRdb). Library generation was performed with the immunoSEQ multiplex PCR assay. As stored in TCRdb, this immuneACCESS dataset retains in-frame rearrangements with V and J assigned. A fraction of the clones does not appear; measured against another copy, unresolved V genes explain less than half of the discrepancy, and the remainder lacks a known reason. The sample yields around 83,000 clones; 75% to 95% were counted once. 0.45% to 0.55% of the sample goes to the ten largest clones. This material consisted of CD4+ T cells from peripheral blood mononuclear cells, taken in the second trimester of pregnancy. Source of these receptors: a female donor with multiple sclerosis, enrolled in a pregnancy study.

The chain employs TRBV18 and TRBJ1-1; D remains unclear. Looked up from germline, CDR1 is KGHSH and CDR2 is LQKENI. Trimming left V 4 bases short and J 1 base short, with 7 bases between. This CDR3 is built from 13 residues. CDR3 DNA sequence: TGTGCCAGCTCACATACAGAGAACACTGAAGCTTTCTTT. It codes for CASSHTENTEAFF.

This sequence joins TRBV7-6 and TRBJ2-6; 7 bases match TRBD1. The ends lost 5 bases at V and 0 bases at J; junction bases unmatched: 10. The CDR3 loop spans 18 amino acids. Germline V gene sequence: CDR1 SGHVS, CDR2 FNYEAQ. The CDR3: CASSPKLTGVSGANVLTF. The CDR3 DNA sequence: TGTGCCAGCAGCCCCAAACTAACAGGGGTCTCTGGGGCCAACGTCCTGACTTTC.

The chain has TRBV28 and TRBJ2-1; the match to TRBD1 covers 8 bases. The CDR3 is made up of 16 amino acids. Trimming removed 5 bases from V and 5 bases from J; junction bases left unmatched: 11. In germline, CDR1 is MDHEN, CDR2 SYDVKM. CDR3 region: CASSRTGFGSHNEQFF. In nucleotides, the CDR3 is TGTGCCAGCAGTCGGACAGGGTTTGGGTCCCACAATGAGCAGTTCTTC.

This chain links TRBV5-1 with TRBJ2-1; TRBD2 matches 9 bases. Germline values: CDR1 SGHRS, CDR2 YFSETQ. V lost 4 bases, J lost 7 bases, and 9 bases stayed unmatched. This CDR3 region has 15 residues. CDR3 nucleotide sequence: TGCGCCAGCAGCCAATTAGCGGGAGAAGGTAATGAGCAGTTCTTC. Translated, it gives CASSQLAGEGNEQFF. The variable domain in full, with the rest retrieved from reference TRBV5-1 and TRBJ2-1, is KAGVTQTPRYLIKTRGQQVTLSCSPISGHRSVSWYQQTPGQGLQFLFEYFSETQRNKGNFPGRFSGRQFSNSRSEMNVSTLELGDSALYLCASSQLAGEGNEQFFGPGTRLTVL.

This chain links TRBV2 with TRBJ2-7; D ambiguous. V shed 1 base and J shed 2 bases, with 6 bases lying between them. CDR1 is SNHLY and CDR2 is FYNNEI in the germline V gene. This CDR3 is 13 amino acids long. The CDR3, as DNA: TGTGCCAGCAGTGAAGGCAGGACCTACGAGCAGTACTTC. It translates to CASSEGRTYEQYF.

The V and J genes are TRBV7-6 and TRBJ2-1, with D possibly being TRBD2 (5 bases). The germline V gene encodes CDR1 SGHVS and CDR2 FNYEAQ. This CDR3 is 13 amino acids long. V dropped 6 bases and J dropped 12 bases, with 18 bases sitting between them. DNA of the CDR3: TGTGCCAGCAGTTCTCCGAACCGGGGTAGGCAGTTCTTC. Its protein is CASSSPNRGRQFF.

The J gene is TRBJ1-3, the V gene TRBV6-6; a weak D match, TRBD1 (6 bases). The CDR3 has 15 amino acids. Germline V lookup: CDR1 MNHNY, CDR2 SVGAGI (reference sequence). Trimming cost V 8 bases and J 3 bases, with 17 bases left between them. The CDR3 nucleotides are TGTGCCAGCTCCACCAGGGGAAGAGTTGGAAACACCATATATTTT. It encodes CASSTRGRVGNTIYF.

J is TRBJ1-6 and V is TRBV30, with D perhaps matching TRBD1 (5 bases). Germline lookup yields CDR1 GTSNPN and CDR2 SVGIG (reference sequence). The CDR3 runs to 14 residues. The V end was cut by 3 bases, the J end by 6 bases, with 12 bases between. The CDR3 loop is CAWSPGGGNSPLHF. In nucleotides, the CDR3 is TGTGCCTGGAGCCCCGGGGGTGGTAATTCACCCCTCCACTTT.

This chain uses TRBV4-1 with TRBJ2-5, with a weak D call TRBD1 (6 bases). V was pared by 0 bases and J by 1 base, with 12 bases between. From germline, CDR1 is MGHRA and CDR2 YSYEKL. This CDR3 contains 16 residues. The CDR3 region is CASSQEPGQGQETQYF. The CDR3 region has the DNA TGCGCCAGCAGCCAAGAGCCGGGACAAGGCCAAGAGACCCAGTACTTC.

The chain is built from TRBV9 and TRBJ2-2, with D perhaps TRBD2 (5 bases). The CDR3 covers 15 residues. The ends were cut back, 4 bases at V and 5 bases at J, with 15 bases in the middle. CDR1 is SGDLS, CDR2 YYNGEE, per germline. The CDR3 nucleotides are TGTGCCAGCAGCCAAATACCCCGGGAAACCGGGGAGCTGTTTTTT. Its translation is CASSQIPRETGELFF. Based on the CDR3 plus reference TRBV9 and TRBJ2-2, the full variable domain is DSGVTQTPKHLITATGQRVTLRCSPRSGDLSVYWYQQSLDQGLQFLIQYYNGEERAKGNILERFSAQQFPDLHSELNLSSLELGDSALYFCASSQIPRETGELFFGEGSRLTVL.